The 22 T cell receptor beta chains below all came from one sample that was sequenced in a study of T-cell reconstitution after alpha-beta-depleted transplantation in children. The authors prepared the TCRbeta library with unique molecular identifiers. Each CDR3 protein gets one entry after TCRdb re-called the PCR reads with MiXCR. The sample consists of some 300,000 distinct CDR3 sequences, around 10% of them appearing once. Here the sequenced sample was PBMCs, taken before TCRalphabeta/CD19-depleted stem cell transplant. The receptors shown here come from a boy under two years old with acute myeloid leukemia, due to receive a stem cell transplant.

The V call is TRBV19, the J call TRBJ1-5; D uncertain. The CDR3 has 15 residues. Trimming cost V 6 bases and J 3 bases, with 15 bases left between them. Germline values: CDR1 LNHDA, CDR2 SQIVND (reference sequence). CDR3 residues: CASRNPNSYNQPQHF. CDR3 DNA: TGTGCCAGTAGGAATCCCAACAGTTACAATCAGCCCCAGCATTTT.

This clonotype was seen a handful of times. The genes are TRBV20-1 and TRBJ2-2; perhaps D is TRBD1 or TRBD2 (5 bases each). Germline-derived CDR1 and CDR2 are DFQATT and SNEGSKA (reference sequence). CDR3 size: 16 residues. Trimming cost V 5 bases and J 3 bases, with 19 bases left between them. The CDR3 bases are TGCAGTGCTGGGCGGTTTGGGACCCACGACACCGGGGAGCTGTTTTTT. It yields the protein CSAGRFGTHDTGELFF.

This clonotype was picked up a small number of times. The CDR3 DNA sequence: TGCGCCAGCAGCTTGGAGGCGTGGAGCTCCTACAATGAGCAGTTCTTC. It encodes CASSLEAWSSYNEQFF. The V and J genes are TRBV5-1 and TRBJ2-1; D uncertain. Germline V lookup: CDR1 SGHRS, CDR2 YFSETQ. V was pared by 0 bases and J by 0 bases, with 10 bases between. This CDR3 comprises 16 residues.

This clonotype was observed at least ten times. This chain uses TRBV7-3 with TRBJ2-1; 16 bases agree with TRBD2. The CDR3 length is 16 residues. Germline assignment: CDR1 SGHTA and CDR2 FQGTGA. V was clipped by 5 bases and J by 10 bases; unmatched bases: 8. CDR3 in DNA: TGTGCCAGCAGCGAGGGACTAGCGGGGGGGCCAGACGAGCAGTTCTTC. It encodes CASSEGLAGGPDEQFF. Full variable domain (outside the CDR3, taken from reference TRBV7-3 and TRBJ2-1): GAGVSQTPSNKVTEKGKYVELRCDPISGHTALYWYRQSLGQGPEFLIYFQGTGAADDSGLPNDRFFAVRPEGSVSTLKIQRTERGDSAVYLCASSEGLAGGPDEQFFGPGTRLTVL.

This clonotype was counted at least ten times. The chain recombines TRBV29-1 with TRBJ2-1; D remains ambiguous. Germline CDR1 is SQVTM and CDR2 is ANQGSEA. The V gene lost 4 bases and the J gene lost 10 bases, with 8 bases spanning the gap. This CDR3 region has 10 residues. CDR3 residues: CSVAMEEQFF. CDR3 DNA sequence: TGCAGCGTTGCCATGGAGGAGCAGTTCTTC.

This clonotype showed up just a few times. J is TRBJ2-5 and V is TRBV20-1; 12 nucleotides line up with TRBD1. Germline assignment: CDR1 DFQATT and CDR2 SNEGSKA (reference sequence). Trimming removed 0 bases from V and 4 bases from J; junction bases left unmatched: 6. The CDR3 sequence is 16 residues long. Here the CDR3 DNA reads TGCAGTGCTAGAGATGGGGACAGGGGGCTACGAGAGACCCAGTACTTC. It codes for CSARDGDRGLRETQYF.

This clonotype was detected a few times. The chain joins TRBV18 to TRBJ1-5; TRBD1 matches 9 bases. Looked up from germline, CDR1 is KGHSH and CDR2 is LQKENI. The CDR3 is made up of 17 amino acids. V shed 3 bases and J 2 bases; nucleotides not matched to a gene: 8. CDR3 protein: CASSPWVGQGGNQPQHF. The CDR3, as DNA: TGTGCCAGCTCACCGTGGGTGGGACAGGGTGGCAATCAGCCCCAGCATTTT.

Ten or more counts support this clonotype. This chain joins TRBV3-1 and TRBJ2-1; no firm D call. This CDR3 region has 11 residues. Per the germline V gene, CDR1 is LGHDT and CDR2 is YNNKEL (reference sequence). V shed 8 bases and J shed 9 bases, with 11 bases lying between them. The chain's CDR3 is CASRLVAEQFF. The DNA for the CDR3 is TGTGCCAGCCGATTAGTAGCTGAGCAGTTCTTC.

This clonotype was seen many times. The gene calls are TRBV6-5 and TRBJ2-2; TRBD2 aligns across 12 bases. Trimming took 2 bases from V and 5 from J; bases not matched to a gene: 9. Per germline, CDR1 MNHEY and CDR2 SVGAGI. This CDR3 is 18 amino acids long. The CDR3 nucleotides read TGTGCCAGCAGTTACGTGACTAGCGGGGGACAGGTGACCGGGGAGCTGTTTTTT. Translating gives CASSYVTSGGQVTGELFF.

Ten or more counts support this clonotype. The rearrangement uses TRBV12-3 or TRBV12-4 and TRBJ2-7; TRBD2 matches at 8 bases. The junction had 9 bases not matched to a gene; V was cut back by 1 base and J by 4 bases. This CDR3 contains 16 residues. The CDR3 loop reads CASSLVLSGVGYEQYF. The DNA of the CDR3 is TGTGCCAGCAGTTTAGTCCTTAGCGGGGTTGGGTACGAGCAGTACTTC.

This clonotype was detected a few times. The chain recombines TRBV30 with TRBJ1-2; D gene uncertain. There are 13 residues in the CDR3. Trimming took 5 bases from V and 4 from J, leaving 14 bases between them. Germline loops: CDR1 GTSNPN, CDR2 SVGIG (reference sequence). The CDR3 region has the DNA TGTGCCTGGGTCTATGCATTGGGCTATGGCTACACCTTC. This translates into CAWVYALGYGYTF.

This rearrangement joins TRBV3-1 to TRBJ2-1; the D gene could be TRBD1 or TRBD2 (5 bases each). The CDR3 runs 15 residues. V was pared by 2 bases and J by 0 bases, with 8 bases between. Germline V gene data show CDR1 as LGHDT and CDR2 as YNNKEL (reference sequence). This chain's CDR3 is CASSQPGHSYNEQFF. Written as DNA, the CDR3 is TGTGCCAGCAGCCAACCGGGGCACTCCTACAATGAGCAGTTCTTC.

This clonotype has at least ten counts. J is TRBJ2-5 and V is TRBV29-1, with TRBD1 as a possible D gene (6 bases). The V gene lost 2 bases and the J gene lost 5 bases, with 9 bases spanning the gap. CDR3 size: 12 residues. Germline values: CDR1 SQVTM, CDR2 ANQGSEA. The CDR3 sequence is CSVEQGWETQYF. In nucleotides, the CDR3 is TGCAGCGTTGAACAGGGGTGGGAGACCCAGTACTTC.

This clonotype was counted at least ten times. V and J are TRBV7-3 and TRBJ2-2; D ambiguous. Germline CDR1 is SGHTA and CDR2 is FQGTGA. V was shortened by 5 bases and J by 8 bases, with 9 bases between the two germline ends. The CDR3 is 12 amino acids. The CDR3 coding sequence is TGTGCCAGCAGCGTTTGGGGAGGGGAGCTGTTTTTT. Translating gives CASSVWGGELFF. Drawing the rest from reference TRBV7-3 and TRBJ2-2, the complete variable domain is GAGVSQTPSNKVTEKGKYVELRCDPISGHTALYWYRQSLGQGPEFLIYFQGTGAADDSGLPNDRFFAVRPEGSVSTLKIQRTERGDSAVYLCASSVWGGELFFGEGSRLTVL.

The chain recombines TRBV2 with TRBJ2-7; unclear D gene. Trimming removed 7 bases from V and 5 bases from J, with 9 bases in between. The V gene's germline CDR1 is SNHLY and CDR2 FYNNEI. The CDR3 contains 11 residues. CDR3 sequence (DNA): TGTGCCAGCAAGGGAATCGACGAGCAGTACTTC. Its protein product is CASKGIDEQYF.

The chain employs TRBV11-1 and TRBJ2-1; 8 bases match TRBD2. Trimming took 6 bases from V and 4 from J; bases not matched to a gene: 8. Germline CDR1 and CDR2: SGHAT and FQDESV (reference sequence). CDR3 length: 15 residues. The DNA of the CDR3 is TGTGCCAGCAGTTACGCGGGGGGTGTATACAATGAGCAGTTCTTC. It yields the protein CASSYAGGVYNEQFF.

The CDR3 nucleotides are TGTGCCAGCAGCTCATCACTCCCGGGACAAGCGGGGGGGCCAGGTGAGCAGTTCTTC. This codes for CASSSSLPGQAGGPGEQFF. The chain carries TRBV11-2 and TRBJ2-1; 10 bases fit TRBD2. The length of the CDR3 is 19 residues. J was trimmed by 9 bases and V by 4 bases; bases with no gene match: 21. Germline CDR1 reads SGHAT; CDR2 reads FQNNGV.

The chain is built from TRBV11-2 and TRBJ2-1, with TRBD1 matching over 9 bases. V shed 7 bases, J shed 6 bases, and the junction held 13 bases outside the gene matches. Germline V gene data show CDR1 as SGHAT and CDR2 as FQNNGV. The CDR3 length is 16 residues. The CDR3 spells CASNEYPDRGGNEQFF. CDR3 coding DNA: TGTGCCAGCAACGAATACCCGGACAGGGGTGGCAATGAGCAGTTCTTC.

This clonotype has just one count. The chain has TRBV10-1 and TRBJ1-4; perhaps TRBD1 as D (6 bases). The CDR3 contains 15 residues. The V end lost 6 bases, the J end lost 7 bases, and 18 bases lay between the germline ends. Germline CDR1 WNHNN, CDR2 SYGVQD (reference sequence). The CDR3 protein is CASSLRGGEREKLFF. Here the CDR3 DNA reads TGCGCCAGCAGCCTGAGGGGGGGGGAACGTGAAAAACTGTTTTTT.

This clonotype was observed a few times. The chain is built from TRBV28 and TRBJ2-7, with 8 bases identical to TRBD1. CDR1 is MDHEN, CDR2 SYDVKM, per germline. This CDR3 contains 20 residues. The ends lost 3 bases at V and 0 bases at J; junction bases unmatched: 19. CDR3 residues: CASSFSTGTGRPKYSYEQYF. CDR3 coding DNA: TGTGCCAGCAGTTTTTCCACCGGGACAGGCCGCCCCAAATACTCCTACGAGCAGTACTTC.

This clonotype was picked up a small number of times. This chain connects TRBV18 to TRBJ2-5; D remains unclear. Looked up from germline, CDR1 is KGHSH and CDR2 is LQKENI. This CDR3 contains 14 residues. V lost 0 bases and J lost 5, with 10 bases in between. CDR3 nucleotides: TGTGCCAGCTCACCACCCGACCTTACGGAGACCCAGTACTTC. It translates to CASSPPDLTETQYF.

A remark on this clonotype: A much larger clone differs by one base, so this may be a read error. CDR3 coding DNA: TGCAGCGTTGATGGGAGACAGTCCTACGAGCAGTACTTC. As protein: CSVDGRQSYEQYF. The chain joins TRBV29-1 to TRBJ2-7; perhaps D is TRBD1 or TRBD2 (5 bases each). CDR1 is SQVTM and CDR2 is ANQGSEA in the germline V gene. The CDR3 has 13 residues. The V and J ends lost 3 bases and 1 base respectively, with 10 bases between them.